The 20 T cell receptor beta chains below all came from one sample that was sequenced in a study of post-analysis software for immune sequencing data. Prepared TCR beta cDNA libraries contained unique molecular identifiers. TCRdb passed the PCR reads through MiXCR, listing each CDR3 protein once. The table lists 380,000 or so distinct CDR3 sequences, roughly 35% of them singletons. Study-wide points: Among four or five TRBV segments more frequent in patients than controls were TRBV5-6, TRBV5-1 and TRBV20-1.

Their antigen targets remain unknown. Source material: blood. The receptors were sampled from a girl aged 10 to 17 with multiple sclerosis.

This clonotype was observed a few times. This chain joins TRBV20-1 and TRBJ2-3; D is ambiguous. The CDR3 is made up of 17 amino acids. Germline V gives CDR1 DFQATT, CDR2 SNEGSKA (reference sequence). The CDR3 bases are TGCAGCCACCGGGTCCCACCAGGCGTTACGGGCACAGATACGCAGTATTTT. It codes for CSHRVPPGVTGTDTQYF.

This clonotype was detected only a few times. This chain joins TRBV5-1 and TRBJ1-2; 7 positions agree with TRBD1. This CDR3 is 14 amino acids long. The V segment lost 6 bases and the J segment 0 bases; nucleotides outside the gene matches: 5. Germline CDR1 is SGHRS and CDR2 is YFSETQ. CDR3: CASTRQGSNYGYTF. The CDR3 DNA reads as TGCGCCAGCACCCGACAGGGCTCTAACTATGGCTACACCTTC.

This clonotype appeared a few times. V is TRBV28 and J is TRBJ2-5, with TRBD1 identical over 8 bases. CDR3 length: 16 amino acids. Per the germline V gene, CDR1 is MDHEN and CDR2 is SYDVKM. V trimming: 3 bases; J trimming: 5 bases; junction bases outside the gene matches: 11. The CDR3 region is CASSLIPQGAGETQYF. The CDR3 bases are TGTGCCAGCAGTTTGATCCCCCAGGGGGCCGGGGAGACCCAGTACTTC.

The J gene is TRBJ2-4, the V gene TRBV6-1; perhaps TRBD2 as D (5 bases). Germline assignment: CDR1 MNHNS and CDR2 SASEGT. This CDR3 contains 14 residues. The ends were cut back, 4 bases at V and 3 bases at J, with 10 bases in the middle. The CDR3 reads CASSGELVKNIQYF. CDR3 coding DNA: TGTGCCAGCAGTGGTGAACTAGTCAAAAACATTCAGTACTTC.

The chain has TRBV10-2 and TRBJ2-7, with TRBD1 as a possible D gene (6 bases). Trimming cost V 6 bases and J 5 bases, with 17 bases left between them. Looked up from germline, CDR1 is WSHSY and CDR2 is SAAADI. There are 14 residues in the CDR3. CDR3 amino acids: CASRTSTQGDEQYF. CDR3 coding DNA: TGCGCCAGCAGGACGTCCACACAGGGCGACGAGCAGTACTTC.

The chain is built from TRBV5-5 and TRBJ2-3; TRBD2 matches 9 bases. The V gene end was trimmed by 4 bases and the J gene end by 6 bases; junction bases not matched to a gene: 15. The germline gives CDR1 SGHKS, CDR2 YYEKEE (reference sequence). This CDR3 spans 17 amino acids. Written as DNA, the CDR3 is TGTGCCAGCAGCACCGGTGGGGCGGGGGGGCACTCGGATACGCAGTATTTT. It codes for CASSTGGAGGHSDTQYF. The full variable domain, its missing parts supplied by reference TRBV5-5 and TRBJ2-3, is DAGVTQSPTHLIKTRGQQVTLRCSPISGHKSVSWYQQVLGQGPQFIFQYYEKEERGRGNFPDRFSARQFPNYSSELNVNALLLGDSALYLCASSTGGAGGHSDTQYFGPGTRLTVL.

This chain links TRBV7-9 with TRBJ2-7; 7 bases map to TRBD1. This CDR3 is 16 amino acids long. With V trimmed by 1 base and J by 1 base, 7 bases remained unmatched. Germline CDR1 is SEHNR and CDR2 is FQNEAQ (reference sequence). The CDR3 bases are TGTGCCAGCAGCTTAGGCCCGGACAGGATTTCCTACGAGCAGTACTTC. Translated, it gives CASSLGPDRISYEQYF.

The V call is TRBV5-1, the J call TRBJ2-1; 7 bases align to TRBD2. This CDR3 is built from 15 residues. The V gene end was trimmed by 4 bases and the J gene end by 5 bases; junction bases not matched to a gene: 9. Looked up from germline, CDR1 is SGHRS and CDR2 is YFSETQ. DNA of the CDR3: TGCGCCAGCAGCCTTAAACGGGGGGTGAACAATGAGCAGTTCTTC. Protein: CASSLKRGVNNEQFF.

This chain uses TRBV7-9 with TRBJ2-1; D is possibly TRBD2 (5 bases). CDR1 and CDR2 from the germline V gene are SEHNR and FQNEAQ (reference sequence). The CDR3 is made up of 14 amino acids. Trimming took 2 bases from V and 13 from J, leaving 18 bases between them. CDR3 sequence (DNA): TGTGCCAGCAGCTTAAGCGGAGGTGACGAGACCCAGTTCTTC. Protein product: CASSLSGGDETQFF.

V is TRBV5-1 and J is TRBJ2-1, with D uncertain. Germline lookup yields CDR1 SGHRS and CDR2 YFSETQ. The CDR3 is 13 residues long. V was cut by 4 bases and J by 0 bases, with 5 bases left in between. The CDR3 reads CASSRGSYNEQFF. Here the CDR3 DNA reads TGCGCCAGCAGCCGTGGCTCCTACAATGAGCAGTTCTTC.

The J gene is TRBJ2-4, the V gene TRBV5-6; D is perhaps TRBD1 (6 bases). V was trimmed by 0 bases and J by 4 bases, leaving 8 bases between them. This CDR3 comprises 14 residues. Looked up from germline, CDR1 is SGHDT and CDR2 is YYEEEE. CDR3 sequence reads: CASSLAQGKNIQYF. DNA of the CDR3: TGTGCCAGCAGCTTGGCGCAGGGGAAAAACATTCAGTACTTC. Based on the CDR3 plus reference TRBV5-6 and TRBJ2-4, the full variable domain is DAGVTQSPTHLIKTRGQQVTLRCSPKSGHDTVSWYQQALGQGPQFIFQYYEEEERQRGNFPDRFSGHQFPNYSSELNVNALLLGDSALYLCASSLAQGKNIQYFGAGTRLSVL.

This clonotype was seen more than once but under ten times. This chain uses TRBV5-1 with TRBJ2-6, with TRBD1 as a possible D gene (6 bases). The CDR3 is 16 amino acids. The V and J ends lost 0 bases and 1 base respectively, with 8 bases between them. Looked up from germline, CDR1 is SGHRS and CDR2 is YFSETQ. CDR3 amino acids: CASSLDRESGANVLTF. DNA of the CDR3: TGCGCCAGCAGCTTGGACAGGGAGTCTGGGGCCAACGTCCTGACTTTC.

The chain links TRBV27 to TRBJ2-1, with 10 positions matching TRBD1. With V trimmed by 1 base and J by 8 bases, 8 bases remained unmatched. The germline CDR1 and CDR2 sequences are MNHEY and SMNVEV (reference sequence). The CDR3 is 16 amino acids. The CDR3 nucleotides read TGTGCCAGCAGTTTATGGCTGGGACAGGGGATCGATGAGCAGTTCTTC. This codes for CASSLWLGQGIDEQFF.

This rearrangement joins TRBV4-1 to TRBJ1-5; D may be TRBD1 (5 bases). The germline V gene encodes CDR1 MGHRA and CDR2 YSYEKL. This CDR3 region has 15 residues. Between the trimmed V and J ends, which lost 0 bases and 3 bases, there was a span of 9 bases. The CDR3 sequence is CASSQDGANNQPQHF. CDR3 sequence (DNA): TGCGCCAGCAGCCAAGATGGGGCCAACAATCAGCCCCAGCATTTT.

There are a few counts of this clonotype. The J gene is TRBJ2-7, the V gene TRBV12-3 or TRBV12-4; 11 bases fit TRBD1. The CDR3 extends over 14 amino acids. V lost 4 bases and J lost 4; bases outside the gene matches: 3. The CDR3 nucleotides are TGTGCCAGCAGTTGGGGGGACAGGGGGTACGAGCAGTACTTC. Encoded protein: CASSWGDRGYEQYF.

The V call is TRBV12-3 or TRBV12-4, the J call TRBJ2-5; TRBD2 agrees at 9 bases. V gave up 4 bases and J gave up 3 bases; unmatched junction bases: 3. CDR3 size: 14 residues. CDR3 sequence reads: CASSSSSGEETQYF. CDR3 sequence (DNA): TGTGCCAGCAGTTCCTCTAGCGGGGAAGAGACCCAGTACTTC.

The chain uses TRBV4-3 and TRBJ2-5, with D unresolved. The CDR3 is 16 residues long. Trimming shortened V by 1 base and J by 5 bases, and 17 bases separated the two germline ends. Germline assignment: CDR1 LGHNA and CDR2 YSLEER. Here the CDR3 DNA reads TGCGCCAGCAGCCAAGGGGATGGGGAAATGGCGGAGACCCAGTACTTC. This gives the protein CASSQGDGEMAETQYF.

The genes are TRBV5-1 and TRBJ1-2; 8 bases agree with TRBD1. This CDR3 region has 15 residues. Losses at the gene ends were 0 bases for V and 4 bases for J; bases not matched to a gene: 5. Germline values: CDR1 SGHRS, CDR2 YFSETQ. The DNA of the CDR3 is TGCGCCAGCAGCTTGGAGGCCCAGGGGGCCTATGGCTACACCTTC. Its protein product is CASSLEAQGAYGYTF.

This clonotype showed up just a few times. The chain couples TRBV4-1 to TRBJ2-1, with 8 nucleotides matching TRBD1. Germline CDR1 is MGHRA and CDR2 is YSYEKL. Trimming removed 1 base from V and 7 bases from J; junction bases left unmatched: 24. The CDR3 is 21 amino acids. The CDR3, as DNA: TGCGCCAGCAGCCAAGCTAACCTCGGACAGGGAATAGGATTCAAAACTAATGAGCAGTTCTTC. Protein sequence: CASSQANLGQGIGFKTNEQFF.

This clonotype was counted ten times or more. The V gene is TRBV3-1, the J gene TRBJ2-1, with TRBD2 matching 13 bases. The CDR3 sequence is 14 residues long. The V and J ends lost 6 bases and 5 bases, in that order; junction bases with no gene match: 1. Germline V CDR1 and CDR2: LGHDT, YNNKEL (reference sequence). CDR3 bases: TGTGCCAGCAGACTAGCGGGGGGGCACAATGAGCAGTTCTTC. Translation gives CASRLAGGHNEQFF.